The sequence of this T cell receptor beta chain was determined in a study of cytomegalovirus exposure and HLA in healthy donors. The germline V gene encodes CDR1 MNHNS and CDR2 SASEGT. V dropped 0 bases and J dropped 3 bases, with 11 bases sitting between them. The CDR3 runs to 15 residues. Healthy bone marrow donors supplied every sample. Study observations and caveats: Cytomegalovirus-associated TCR beta chains were listed, numbering approximately 150. It is likely that the observed cluster of highly shared sequence variants was a sequencing artifact.

Regarding this clone: Its specificity is unknown.

Both 60 Vbeta primers and 13 Jbeta primers went into the PCR. Measured with immunoSEQ multiplex PCR; TCRdb has only the in-frame clones, and not every one. The sample shows about 160,000 clones, about 64% of them seen only once. Sequencing was done on a sample of PBMCs. This chain links TRBV6-1 with TRBJ1-1; D possibly corresponds to TRBD1 (6 bases). The sequence came from a man over 45 in good health and CMV-seronegative. The CDR3 spells CASSEAGTGYTEAFF. The CDR3 DNA reads as TGTGCCAGCAGTGAAGCGGGAACAGGGTACACTGAAGCTTTCTTT.